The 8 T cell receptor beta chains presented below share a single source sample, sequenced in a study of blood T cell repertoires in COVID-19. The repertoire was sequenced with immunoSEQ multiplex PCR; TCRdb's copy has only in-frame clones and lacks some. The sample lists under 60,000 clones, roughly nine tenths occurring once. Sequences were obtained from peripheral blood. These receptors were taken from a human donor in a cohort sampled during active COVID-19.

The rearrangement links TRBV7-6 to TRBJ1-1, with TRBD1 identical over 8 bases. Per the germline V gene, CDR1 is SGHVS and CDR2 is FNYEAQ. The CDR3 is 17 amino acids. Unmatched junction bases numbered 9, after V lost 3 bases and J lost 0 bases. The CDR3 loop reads CASSLSGGAFMNTEAFF. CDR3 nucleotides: TGTGCCAGCAGCTTGTCAGGGGGCGCTTTCATGAACACTGAAGCTTTCTTT.

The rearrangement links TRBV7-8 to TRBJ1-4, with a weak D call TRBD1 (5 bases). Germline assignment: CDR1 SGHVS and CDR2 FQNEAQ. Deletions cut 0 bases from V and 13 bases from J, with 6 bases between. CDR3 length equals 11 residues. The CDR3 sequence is CASSLADRLFF. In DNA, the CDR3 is TGTGCCAGCAGCTTAGCCGACAGACTGTTTTTT.

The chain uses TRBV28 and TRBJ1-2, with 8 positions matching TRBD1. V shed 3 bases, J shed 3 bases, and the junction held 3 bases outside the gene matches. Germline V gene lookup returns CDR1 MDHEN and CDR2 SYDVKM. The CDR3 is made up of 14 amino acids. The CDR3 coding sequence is TGTGCCAGCAGTTTGCTCAGGGGGCACTATGGCTACACCTTC. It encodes CASSLLRGHYGYTF.

CDR3 in DNA: TGTGCCAGCAGCACGAGAGGAGACAGGGGTCGGTTAGCTAATGAAAAACTGTTTTTT. It is translated as CASSTRGDRGRLANEKLFF. This sequence joins TRBV7-8 and TRBJ1-4, with 8 bases lining up with TRBD1. This CDR3 contains 19 residues. Germline assignment: CDR1 SGHVS and CDR2 FQNEAQ. The trim removed 5 bases at V and 3 bases at J, leaving 17 bases unmatched. Complete variable domain (other parts from reference TRBV7-8 and TRBJ1-4): GAGVSQSPRYKVAKRGQDVALRCDPISGHVSLFWYQQALGQGPEFLTYFQNEAQLDKSGLPSDRFFAERPEGSVSTLKIQRTQQEDSAVYLCASSTRGDRGRLANEKLFFGSGTQLSVL.

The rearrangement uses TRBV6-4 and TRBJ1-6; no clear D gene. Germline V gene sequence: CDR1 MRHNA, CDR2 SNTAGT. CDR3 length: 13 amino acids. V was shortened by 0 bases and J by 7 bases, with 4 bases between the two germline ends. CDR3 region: CASSDSTNSPLHF. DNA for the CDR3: TGTGCCAGCAGTGACTCGACAAATTCACCCCTCCACTTT.

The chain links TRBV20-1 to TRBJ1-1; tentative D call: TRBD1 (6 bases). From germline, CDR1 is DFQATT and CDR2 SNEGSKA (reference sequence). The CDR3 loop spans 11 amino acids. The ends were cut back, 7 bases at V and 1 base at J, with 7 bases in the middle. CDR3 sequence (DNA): TGCAGTGGACAGGAGAACACTGAAGCTTTCTTT. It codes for CSGQENTEAFF.

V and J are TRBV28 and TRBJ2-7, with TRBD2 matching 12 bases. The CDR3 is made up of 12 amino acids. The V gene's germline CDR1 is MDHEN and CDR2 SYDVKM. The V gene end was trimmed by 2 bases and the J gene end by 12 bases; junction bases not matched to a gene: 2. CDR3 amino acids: CASSLRLAGVYF. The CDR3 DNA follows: TGTGCCAGCAGTTTACGACTAGCGGGAGTGTACTTC.

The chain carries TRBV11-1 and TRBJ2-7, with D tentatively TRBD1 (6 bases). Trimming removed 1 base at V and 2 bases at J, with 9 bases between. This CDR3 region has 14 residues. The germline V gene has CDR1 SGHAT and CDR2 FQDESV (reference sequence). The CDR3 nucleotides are TGTGCCAGCAGCTTAGGCCCAGGGGCCTACGAGCAGTACTTC. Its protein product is CASSLGPGAYEQYF.